This TCR beta chain was retrieved from a study of technical replicates of blood from several donors. V was trimmed by 4 bases and J by 0 bases, leaving 16 bases between them. The CDR3 covers 16 residues. Germline V gene sequence: CDR1 LNHDA, CDR2 SQIVND (reference sequence). TCRdb keeps only in-frame clones here, not all; method: immunoSEQ multiplex PCR. This sample has 53,000 or so clones; 70% to 90% occur once, and the top ten carry 5.5% to 6.5%. This TCR was sampled from a human donor in good health. Some clones in this sample may be carry-over from other donors' samples. The chain carries TRBV19 and TRBJ2-7; D may be TRBD2 (7 bases). Specimen: PBMCs. The CDR3, as DNA: TGTGCCAGTAGTACGCTACAGGGAGGGTCCTCCTACGAGCAGTACTTC. Translating it yields CASSTLQGGSSYEQYF. Together with reference TRBV19 and TRBJ2-7, the CDR3 gives the full variable domain: DGGITQSPKYLFRKEGQNVTLSCEQNLNHDAMYWYRQDPGQGLRLIYYSQIVNDFQKGDIAEGYSVSREKKESFPLTVTSAQKNPTAFYLCASSTLQGGSSYEQYFGPGTRLTVT.